The 25 T cell receptor beta chains below were found in one sample sequenced in a study of T cell repertoires in cytomegalovirus infection. These TCRs' antigens remain unknown. TCRdb fed the reads into MiXCR, producing one record per CDR3 protein. The profile shows 700,000 to 950,000 distinct CDR3 sequences, approximately 29% of them singletons. The sample here was cultured CD8+ T cells from PBMCs, taken from culture after CMV antigen stimulation. The receptors here all came from a human donor in good health (CMV status not recorded). Some clones in this sample may be carry-over from other donors' samples.

A few counts support this clonotype. The chain combines TRBV6-6 with TRBJ1-1; D gene ambiguous. V was clipped by 2 bases and J by 2 bases, with 6 bases between them. CDR1 is MNHNY and CDR2 is SVGAGI in the germline V gene (reference sequence). This CDR3 is built from 13 residues. CDR3: CASSYTPNTEAFF. Written as DNA, the CDR3 is TGTGCCAGCAGTTACACACCAAACACTGAAGCTTTCTTT.

This clonotype has more than one count but fewer than ten. This chain links TRBV7-6 with TRBJ2-3; maybe TRBD1 (5 bases). Germline-derived CDR1 and CDR2 are SGHVS and FNYEAQ. Trimming pared 5 bases from V and 0 bases from J, leaving 15 bases between. The length of the CDR3 is 16 residues. This chain's CDR3 is CASSPSLSGSTDTQYF. CDR3 DNA: TGTGCCAGCAGCCCGTCCCTATCAGGGAGCACAGATACGCAGTATTTT.

This chain joins TRBV13 and TRBJ1-2; tentatively, D is TRBD1 (6 bases). The germline gives CDR1 PRHDT, CDR2 FYEKMQ (reference sequence). This CDR3 contains 15 residues. With 5 bases removed from V and 6 bases from J, the gap between germline ends came to 19 bases. The CDR3 DNA sequence: TGTGCCAGCAGCCTCACAGGGTACTTGGGCCATGGCTACACCTTC. This translates into CASSLTGYLGHGYTF.

This clonotype occurred once. The rearrangement links TRBV20-1 to TRBJ2-4; D unclear. The V and J ends lost 5 bases and 0 bases respectively, with 26 bases between them. This CDR3 comprises 19 residues. CDR1 DFQATT and CDR2 SNEGSKA come from the germline V gene (reference sequence). The CDR3, as DNA: TGCAGTGCTTCTTATCAGGTCCCCCCCCGATTTCTAGCCAAAAACATTCAGTACTTC. Encoded protein: CSASYQVPPRFLAKNIQYF.

The rearrangement links TRBV4-1 to TRBJ2-1; TRBD1 might be the D (6 bases). Germline V gene sequence: CDR1 MGHRA, CDR2 YSYEKL. The CDR3 covers 15 residues. V lost 3 bases, J lost 9 bases, and 18 bases lay in between. CDR3 sequence reads: CASSQDSFTGFEQFF. CDR3 in DNA: TGCGCCAGCAGCCAGGATTCCTTTACAGGGTTTGAGCAGTTCTTC.

This rearrangement joins TRBV7-3 to TRBJ2-2; the D is unclear. Trimming took off 3 bases at V and 5 bases at J, with 10 bases between the two ends. Per the germline V gene, CDR1 is SGHTA and CDR2 is FQGTGA. This CDR3 comprises 14 residues. CDR3 nucleotides: TGTGCCAGCAGCTTCTGGGTGGATACCGGGGAGCTGTTTTTT. Translating it yields CASSFWVDTGELFF. Based on the CDR3 plus reference TRBV7-3 and TRBJ2-2, the full variable domain is GAGVSQTPSNKVTEKGKYVELRCDPISGHTALYWYRQSLGQGPEFLIYFQGTGAADDSGLPNDRFFAVRPEGSVSTLKIQRTERGDSAVYLCASSFWVDTGELFFGEGSRLTVL.

The chain is built from TRBV6-6 and TRBJ2-3; perhaps D is TRBD1 or TRBD2 (5 bases each). Trimming stripped 6 bases from V and 2 bases from J, with 12 bases between. The CDR3 extends over 14 amino acids. Germline V gives CDR1 MNHNY, CDR2 SVGAGI (reference sequence). Written as DNA, the CDR3 is TGTGCCAGCAGGTACACGGGGCCCACAGATACGCAGTATTTT. It yields the protein CASRYTGPTDTQYF.

By frequency in the sample, this clonotype is medium-sized. This chain connects TRBV7-8 to TRBJ1-1, with D possibly matching TRBD1 (6 bases). The CDR3 totals 16 residues. The germline CDR1 and CDR2 sequences are SGHVS and FQNEAQ. Between the trimmed V and J ends, which lost 1 base and 0 bases, there was a span of 12 bases. In nucleotides, the CDR3 is TGTGCCAGCAGCTTAGAAAACAGGGTCCTGAACACTGAAGCTTTCTTT. Amino acids: CASSLENRVLNTEAFF.

This rearrangement joins TRBV9 to TRBJ2-1; weak D call: TRBD2 (5 bases). This CDR3 spans 16 amino acids. V lost 4 bases and J 3 bases, leaving 17 bases between the germline ends. Germline lookup yields CDR1 SGDLS and CDR2 YYNGEE. For the CDR3, the DNA is TGTGCCAGCAGCCCTCGTGAGACTACCCTCTACAATGAGCAGTTCTTC. This translates into CASSPRETTLYNEQFF.

This clonotype was seen more than once but under ten times. This rearrangement joins TRBV12-5 to TRBJ2-3; D gene uncertain. The CDR3 is 15 amino acids. Trimming took off 0 bases at V and 7 bases at J, with 14 bases between the two ends. CDR1 is LGHNT, CDR2 FRNRAP, per germline. For the CDR3, the DNA is TGTGCTAGTGGTTTGGTACTATCTGATTTTCATACGCAGTATTTT. Protein sequence: CASGLVLSDFHTQYF.

The chain carries TRBV7-4 and TRBJ2-1, with 10 bases that match TRBD2. CDR3 length equals 16 residues. Germline assignment: CDR1 SGHVT and CDR2 SQSDAQ. The V gene end was trimmed by 5 bases and the J gene end by 5 bases; junction bases not matched to a gene: 9. This chain's CDR3 is CASSVRVAGGDNEQFF. The CDR3, as DNA: TGTGCCAGCAGCGTTCGCGTAGCGGGAGGAGACAATGAGCAGTTCTTC. The full variable domain, in which reference TRBV7-4 and TRBJ2-1 provide the parts outside the CDR3, is GAGVSQSPRYKVAKRGRDVALRCDSISGHVTLYWYRQTLGQGSEVLTYSQSDAQRDKSGRPSGRFSAERPERSVSTLKIQRTEQGDSAVYLCASSVRVAGGDNEQFFGPGTRLTVL.

This chain uses TRBV2 with TRBJ1-2, with 9 nucleotides matching TRBD1. The CDR3 length is 14 residues. J lost 5 bases, V lost 7 bases, and 8 bases had no gene match. Germline V gene sequence: CDR1 SNHLY, CDR2 FYNNEI. This CDR3 is CASIQQGAGYGYTF. CDR3 DNA sequence: TGTGCCAGCATCCAACAGGGGGCTGGGTATGGCTACACCTTC.

The rearrangement joins TRBV7-8 to TRBJ1-1, with D perhaps matching TRBD1 (6 bases). The CDR3 is made up of 14 amino acids. Per germline, CDR1 SGHVS and CDR2 FQNEAQ. The ends were cut back, 5 bases at V and 4 bases at J, with 14 bases in the middle. CDR3 protein: CASSAPQGFTEAFF. The DNA for the CDR3 is TGTGCCAGCAGCGCCCCACAGGGATTCACTGAAGCTTTCTTT.

The chain couples TRBV11-3 to TRBJ2-4, with D possibly being TRBD1 or TRBD2 (7 bases each). CDR3 length: 16 residues. In germline, CDR1 is SGHNT, CDR2 YENEEA. The V and J ends lost 4 bases and 2 bases respectively, with 15 bases between them. In nucleotides, the CDR3 is TGTGCCAGCAGCTCGACAGGGAGGGATCCCAAAAACATTCAGTACTTC. Its protein product is CASSSTGRDPKNIQYF.

This clonotype has just a few counts. This rearrangement joins TRBV4-1 to TRBJ2-3; D call uncertain. Germline CDR1 reads MGHRA; CDR2 reads YSYEKL. The CDR3 totals 13 residues. V lost 1 base, J lost 2 bases, and 4 bases lay in between. CDR3 DNA sequence: TGCGCCAGCAGCCAAGGAACCACAGATACGCAGTATTTT. Translating gives CASSQGTTDTQYF.

This clonotype has a handful of counts. The chain combines TRBV12-3 or TRBV12-4 with TRBJ2-5; tentative D call: TRBD1 (7 bases). There are 16 residues in the CDR3. V dropped 6 bases and J dropped 5 bases, with 22 bases sitting between them. CDR3: CASRELRSGGLETQYF. CDR3 nucleotides: TGTGCCAGCAGGGAACTCCGTTCAGGGGGACTGGAGACCCAGTACTTC.

The chain combines TRBV7-9 with TRBJ2-2, with D possibly called TRBD1 or TRBD2 (5 bases each). CDR1 and CDR2 from the germline V gene are SEHNR and FQNEAQ (reference sequence). The CDR3 loop spans 14 amino acids. The V end lost 5 bases, the J end lost 7 bases, and 14 bases lay between the germline ends. This chain's CDR3 is CASSPSGAGGELFF. CDR3 nucleotides: TGTGCCAGCAGCCCCTCCGGGGCGGGCGGGGAGCTGTTTTTT.

This clonotype was recorded many times. V usage is TRBV7-8 and J usage is TRBJ1-3; tentative D call: TRBD1 (6 bases). This CDR3 is 20 amino acids long. Trimming pared 2 bases from V and 0 bases from J, leaving 23 bases between. The V gene's germline CDR1 is SGHVS and CDR2 FQNEAQ. The CDR3 DNA sequence: TGTGCCAGCAGCTTAATTTATGGGGACAACTCTAACAGCTCTGGAAACACCATATATTTT. This encodes CASSLIYGDNSNSSGNTIYF.

This rearrangement joins TRBV6-6 to TRBJ2-7; TRBD2 agrees at 13 bases. The CDR3 is 16 amino acids. Germline CDR1 is MNHNY and CDR2 is SVGAGI (reference sequence). With 6 bases clipped from V and 3 bases from J, the junction kept 8 bases outside the gene matches. DNA of the CDR3: TGTGCCAGCAGAGGACTAGCGGGGGCCTGGAACTACGAGCAGTACGTC. The encoded protein is CASRGLAGAWNYEQYV.

At least ten counts were recorded for this clonotype. This chain joins TRBV7-2 and TRBJ2-1; either TRBD1 or TRBD2 may fit D (5 bases each). This CDR3 has 16 amino acids. Trimming stripped 2 bases from V and 5 bases from J, with 16 bases between. Germline-derived CDR1 and CDR2 are SGHTA and FQGNSA. The CDR3, as DNA: TGTGCCAGCAGCTTATTCCGAGGGGCCCCCAACAATGAGCAGTTCTTC. It specifies CASSLFRGAPNNEQFF.

The chain is built from TRBV7-2 and TRBJ1-1; D is unclear. Trimming took 4 bases from V and 4 from J, leaving 16 bases between them. Germline CDR1 SGHTA, CDR2 FQGNSA. The CDR3 is made up of 15 amino acids. The CDR3, as DNA: TGTGCCAGCAGCTCCGGGATCTCCGGGCGCACTGAAGCTTTCTTT. It encodes CASSSGISGRTEAFF.

The genes are TRBV7-6 and TRBJ2-2; the D gene is possibly TRBD1 (7 bases). V lost 4 bases, J lost 4 bases, and 13 bases lay in between. The CDR3 has 15 amino acids. Per the germline V gene, CDR1 is SGHVS and CDR2 is FNYEAQ. CDR3 nucleotides: TGTGCCAGCAGCTCCAGGGGGGTGGGCACCGGGGAGCTGTTTTTT. Encoded protein: CASSSRGVGTGELFF.

Written as DNA, the CDR3 is TGTGCCAGCAGCTTAAAGGCAGGGATGAACACTGAAGCTTTCTTT. As protein: CASSLKAGMNTEAFF. This rearrangement joins TRBV7-4 to TRBJ1-1; D is possibly TRBD1 (5 bases). The V and J ends lost 2 bases and 0 bases respectively, with 10 bases between them. Germline lookup yields CDR1 SGHVT and CDR2 SQSDAQ. The CDR3 runs to 15 residues.

This clonotype was observed a handful of times. V gene TRBV27 combines with J gene TRBJ2-2; 8 bases align to TRBD1. The CDR3 loop spans 18 amino acids. The V segment lost 4 bases and the J segment 5 bases; nucleotides outside the gene matches: 15. CDR1 and CDR2 (germline): MNHEY, SMNVEV (reference sequence). CDR3 nucleotide sequence: TGTGCCAGCAGTTCGGTTGCTCTAACAGGGGGAAGGACCGGGGAGCTGTTTTTT. This codes for CASSSVALTGGRTGELFF.

This chain uses TRBV12-3 or TRBV12-4 with TRBJ1-1; 8 bases map to TRBD1. The CDR3 runs to 14 residues. Losses at the gene ends were 3 bases for V and 7 bases for J; bases not matched to a gene: 7. CDR3 DNA sequence: TGTGCCAGCAGTTTGCCGGGACAGGTCGTTGAAGCTTTCTTT. Residues: CASSLPGQVVEAFF.